One sample yielded the 23 T cell receptor beta chains listed below, sequenced in a study of T cell changes during pregnancy in multiple sclerosis. The method was immunoSEQ multiplex PCR; TCRdb's version includes in-frame clones alone and lacks a portion of them. The sample has 30,000 to 45,000 clones, over 80% seen once. The sample here was CD8+ T cells from peripheral blood mononuclear cells, taken before pregnancy. The receptors here all came from a female donor with multiple sclerosis, enrolled in a pregnancy study.

The V call is TRBV4-1, the J call TRBJ2-5; TRBD2 might be the D (5 bases). The CDR3 is 15 residues long. V was shortened by 4 bases and J by 2 bases, with 14 bases between the two germline ends. Germline V CDR1 and CDR2: MGHRA, YSYEKL. This chain's CDR3 is CASSPLAHPQETQYF. The CDR3 DNA reads as TGCGCCAGCAGCCCTCTAGCCCACCCGCAAGAGACCCAGTACTTC.

The CDR3 nucleotides read TGCGCCAGTCTGTCCGGACAGGAAAAACTGTTTTTT. As protein: CASLSGQEKLFF. This sequence joins TRBV4-1 and TRBJ1-4; the D gene is possibly TRBD1 (6 bases). Germline assignment: CDR1 MGHRA and CDR2 YSYEKL. The CDR3 totals 12 residues. Trimming pared 9 bases from V and 8 bases from J, leaving 13 bases between.

V and J are TRBV28 and TRBJ2-5, with TRBD2 as a possible D gene (6 bases). From germline, CDR1 is MDHEN and CDR2 SYDVKM. This CDR3 comprises 14 residues. The V and J ends lost 6 bases and 0 bases respectively, with 11 bases between them. CDR3 DNA: TGTGCCAGCAGCGAACGCGGGAACCAAGAGACCCAGTACTTC. Translating gives CASSERGNQETQYF.

This clone was recorded only once. J is TRBJ2-7 and V is TRBV27; 12 bases line up with TRBD1. The CDR3 is made up of 14 amino acids. The germline CDR1 and CDR2 sequences are MNHEY and SMNVEV (reference sequence). The ends lost 2 bases at V and 12 bases at J; junction bases unmatched: 8. The DNA of the CDR3 is TGTGCCAGCAGTTTAAGGGGGGGGGACAGGGGGCTGTACTTC. Its protein product is CASSLRGGDRGLYF.

J is TRBJ2-1 and V is TRBV7-9; maybe TRBD2 (6 bases). CDR1 SEHNR and CDR2 FQNEAQ come from the germline V gene (reference sequence). Trimming cost V 4 bases and J 5 bases, with 21 bases left between them. The CDR3 sequence is 17 residues long. The DNA of the CDR3 is TGTGCCAGCAGCTCTACCTTACTAGCAATCTCTCACAATGAGCAGTTCTTC. Residues: CASSSTLLAISHNEQFF.

The rearrangement links TRBV19 to TRBJ1-5, with D possibly TRBD1 on 6 matching bases. This CDR3 spans 17 amino acids. The germline gives CDR1 LNHDA, CDR2 SQIVND (reference sequence). Trimming left V 5 bases short and J 2 bases short, with 19 bases between. CDR3 DNA sequence: TGTGCCAGTAGTCACTCATCCGGGACATGGGGCAATCAGCCCCAGCATTTT. Translating gives CASSHSSGTWGNQPQHF.

The chain links TRBV27 to TRBJ1-2; perhaps TRBD1 as D (5 bases). The CDR3 runs 12 residues. V shed 8 bases and J shed 7 bases, with 14 bases lying between them. Germline CDR1 reads MNHEY; CDR2 reads SMNVEV (reference sequence). CDR3 region: CASSPGGGGYTF. The CDR3 region has the DNA TGTGCCAGCTCCCCCGGGGGTGGTGGCTACACCTTC.

The gene calls are TRBV28 and TRBJ2-1, with 9 bases identical to TRBD2. J was trimmed by 4 bases and V by 4 bases; bases with no gene match: 5. Germline V gene lookup returns CDR1 MDHEN and CDR2 SYDVKM. This CDR3 comprises 15 residues. The CDR3 bases are TGTGCCAGCAGTTCCACGGGACTAGCTTACAATGAGCAGTTCTTC. It specifies CASSSTGLAYNEQFF.

This rearrangement joins TRBV5-5 to TRBJ1-2; weak D call: TRBD1 (6 bases). Trimming stripped 3 bases from V and 1 base from J, with 16 bases between. CDR1 and CDR2 from the germline V gene are SGHKS and YYEKEE (reference sequence). The CDR3 totals 16 residues. The DNA for the CDR3 is TGTGCCAGCAGCTCGGCCTCACGGACAGATAACTATGGCTACACCTTC. Its translation: CASSSASRTDNYGYTF.

The chain has TRBV2 and TRBJ2-2; D is unclear. Germline CDR1 reads SNHLY; CDR2 reads FYNNEI. V shed 9 bases and J shed 6 bases, with 23 bases lying between them. This CDR3 has 16 residues. CDR3 in DNA: TGTGCCAGTACTGCTATGGGCCAGTCCGGTGCCGGGGAGCTGTTTTTT. As protein: CASTAMGQSGAGELFF.

The chain is built from TRBV7-6 and TRBJ2-7, with D possibly TRBD1 on 6 matching bases. Trimming pared 10 bases from V and 2 bases from J, leaving 15 bases between. This CDR3 contains 13 residues. CDR1 is SGHVS and CDR2 is FNYEAQ in the germline V gene. The CDR3 protein is CATSTGPTYEQYF. The DNA for the CDR3 is TGTGCCACCTCGACAGGCCCGACCTACGAGCAGTACTTC.

The V and J genes are TRBV28 and TRBJ2-7, with D maybe TRBD1 (5 bases). The CDR3 contains 13 residues. Germline assignment: CDR1 MDHEN and CDR2 SYDVKM. The V end was cut by 6 bases, the J end by 1 base, with 10 bases between. CDR3 residues: CASSRQHSYEQYF. CDR3 DNA sequence: TGTGCCAGCAGCCGACAGCATTCCTACGAGCAGTACTTC.

The chain employs TRBV6-6 and TRBJ1-1; 8 bases fit TRBD1. This CDR3 spans 15 amino acids. J was trimmed by 0 bases and V by 0 bases; bases with no gene match: 0. Germline V gene lookup returns CDR1 MNHNY and CDR2 SVGAGI (reference sequence). CDR3 in amino acids: CASSYSTGVNTEAFF. The CDR3 nucleotides read TGTGCCAGCAGTTACTCGACAGGGGTGAACACTGAAGCTTTCTTT.

This clone was observed a single time. CDR3 sequence (DNA): TGTGCCAGCAGCCCCGGGACAGGGGGTATTAATGAAAAACTGTTTTTT. Its protein is CASSPGTGGINEKLFF. The rearrangement joins TRBV7-8 to TRBJ1-4; 11 positions match TRBD1. The CDR3 runs 16 residues. Germline values: CDR1 SGHVS, CDR2 FQNEAQ. V shed 5 bases and J 4 bases; nucleotides not matched to a gene: 6.

This chain links TRBV5-6 with TRBJ1-3, with D possibly matching TRBD1 (5 bases). In germline, CDR1 is SGHDT, CDR2 YYEEEE. CDR3 length equals 15 residues. V lost 1 base and J lost 2, with 10 bases in between. This CDR3 reads CASSLSGGAGNTIYF. The CDR3 DNA reads TGTGCCAGCAGCTTGTCCGGAGGGGCTGGAAACACCATATATTTT.

V gene TRBV10-2 combines with J gene TRBJ1-1; D is possibly TRBD1 (5 bases). This CDR3 has 11 residues. V gave up 5 bases and J gave up 6 bases, with 7 bases separating them. Germline CDR1 and CDR2: WSHSY and SAAADI. For the CDR3, the DNA is TGCGCCAGCAGTAGGGGCGCTGAAGCTTTCTTT. The encoded protein is CASSRGAEAFF.

Worth noting for this clone: Different DNA sequences within this sample yield the same CDR3. The chain combines TRBV5-5 with TRBJ2-7; D is ambiguous. Germline assignment: CDR1 SGHKS and CDR2 YYEKEE (reference sequence). V dropped 4 bases and J dropped 3 bases, with 5 bases sitting between them. The CDR3 is 11 residues long. The CDR3 here is CASSPGYEQYF. The CDR3 nucleotides are TGTGCCAGCAGCCCAGGCTACGAGCAGTACTTC. Using reference TRBV5-5 and TRBJ2-7 for the parts outside the CDR3, the full variable domain is DAGVTQSPTHLIKTRGQQVTLRCSPISGHKSVSWYQQVLGQGPQFIFQYYEKEERGRGNFPDRFSARQFPNYSSELNVNALLLGDSALYLCASSPGYEQYFGPGTRLTVT.

V is TRBV5-1 and J is TRBJ1-2; TRBD1 aligns across 12 bases. The CDR3 extends over 15 amino acids. V trimming: 0 bases; J trimming: 8 bases; junction bases outside the gene matches: 5. CDR1 and CDR2 (germline): SGHRS, YFSETQ. Here the CDR3 reads CASSLGDRGPGGYTF. Here the CDR3 DNA reads TGCGCCAGCAGCTTGGGGGACAGGGGGCCAGGGGGCTACACCTTC.

The chain employs TRBV7-9 and TRBJ1-3; 8 bases are shared with TRBD1. CDR3 length: 16 amino acids. V trimming: 5 bases; J trimming: 2 bases; junction bases outside the gene matches: 8. Germline-derived CDR1 and CDR2 are SEHNR and FQNEAQ (reference sequence). CDR3 coding DNA: TGTGCCAGCAGCGCCCGACAGGGGACGGCTGGAAACACCATATATTTT. This translates into CASSARQGTAGNTIYF.

This clone appeared a single time. The chain recombines TRBV29-1 with TRBJ2-6; 10 nucleotides match TRBD1. The length of the CDR3 is 16 residues. V shed 5 bases and J 0 bases; nucleotides not matched to a gene: 4. CDR1 and CDR2 (germline): SQVTM, ANQGSEA. The CDR3: CSVLDRGFSGANVLTF. The CDR3 nucleotides are TGCAGCGTTCTGGACAGGGGGTTCTCTGGGGCCAACGTCCTGACTTTC.

CDR3 loop: CASSERRSGGGETQYF. The CDR3 DNA reads as TGTGCCAGCAGTGAACGCCGGTCTGGCGGGGGGGAGACCCAGTACTTC. This chain connects TRBV2 to TRBJ2-5; TRBD2 matches at 8 bases. The CDR3 consists of 16 residues. With V trimmed by 2 bases and J by 5 bases, 10 bases remained unmatched. CDR1 and CDR2 (germline): SNHLY, FYNNEI.

This sequence joins TRBV10-3 and TRBJ1-4; 7 bases fit TRBD1. Germline CDR1 reads ENHRY; CDR2 reads SYGVKD. The V gene end was trimmed by 4 bases and the J gene end by 3 bases; junction bases not matched to a gene: 5. The CDR3 covers 15 residues. The CDR3 bases are TGTGCCATCAGTGGAACGGGACAGCCTAATGAAAAACTGTTTTTT. Translating it yields CAISGTGQPNEKLFF.

The chain links TRBV7-9 to TRBJ2-7, with TRBD1 identical over 9 bases. This CDR3 comprises 14 residues. J gave up 7 bases and V 3 bases, and 7 bases lay outside the gene matches. Germline V gene data show CDR1 as SEHNR and CDR2 as FQNEAQ (reference sequence). The DNA for the CDR3 is TGTGCCAGCAGCTTGCCACAGGGGGCGGGAGAGCAGTACTTC. Its translation: CASSLPQGAGEQYF.